Below, one TCR beta chain is given with its context. The CDR3 runs 14 residues. With V trimmed by 6 bases and J by 5 bases, 5 bases remained unmatched. A library of TCRbeta sequences, prepared with unique molecular identifiers, was generated. MiXCR, applied by TCRdb to the PCR reads, yields one record per CDR3 protein. The sample records 750,000 to 950,000 distinct CDR3 sequences, about 15% being singletons. These data are taken from a study of T-cell reconstitution after alpha-beta-depleted transplantation in children. This receptor was obtained from a male patient under 18 who had a stem cell transplant for acute lymphoblastic leukemia, so the T cells may come from the graft donor. The sample here was PBMCs, mostly from graft donor cells, taken 360 days after TCRalphabeta/CD19-depleted stem cell transplant. This chain joins TRBV12-3 or TRBV12-4 and TRBJ2-7; 12 positions match TRBD1. The CDR3 is CASRPRDRGHEQYF. CDR3 sequence (DNA): TGTGCCAGCAGACCCCGGGACAGGGGGCACGAGCAGTACTTC.